The T cell receptor beta chain under discussion was sequenced for a study of graft-versus-host responses after intestinal transplantation. Germline CDR1 is GTSNPN and CDR2 is SVGIG (reference sequence). The CDR3 extends over 12 amino acids. V was pared by 5 bases and J by 2 bases, with 9 bases between. Remarks on this clone: The antigen remains unidentified.

Profiling relied on immunoSEQ multiplex PCR, and the TCRdb table lists in-frame clones only, not all of them. The sample lists roughly 120,000 clones, 90% to 95% occurring once. This clonotype originated in a human donor who was the organ donor for an intestinal transplant. The genes are TRBV30 and TRBJ1-1; tentative D call: TRBD1 (5 bases). This specimen was unstimulated CD8+ T cells sorted from spleen or lymph node cells, taken before transplant. The CDR3 sequence is CAWGTANTEAFF. The CDR3 DNA sequence: TGTGCCTGGGGGACGGCAAACACTGAAGCTTTCTTT.